Listed below are T cell receptor beta chains from one sample, sequenced in a study of Ad26.COV2.S vaccination and SARS-CoV-2 variants. Using immunoSEQ multiplex PCR, the repertoire was profiled, and TCRdb retains in-frame clones only, with some absent. The sample holds some 350,000 clones, around 90% seen once. Here the sequenced sample was peripheral blood, taken in a trial of Ad26.COV2.S vaccine versus placebo. All receptors derive from a person aged 18 to 59 who received the Ad26.COV2.S COVID-19 vaccine or a placebo. CDR3s include the opening cysteine and the closing phenylalanine or tryptophan. Each record gives: clone size, J gene, D gene, V gene, CDR3 DNA, CDR3 protein. A D gene is named only where the DNA matches it firmly. Clone size is shown for a subset of rows, as once, few, many or a class of expanded clone.

>.|TRBJ1-1|.|TRBV5-4
TGTGCCAGCAGCTTGTTTGACTTGACTGAAGCTTTCTTT
CASSLFDLTEAFF
>once|TRBJ2-1|TRBD2|TRBV9
TGTGCCAGCAGCGTAGGTCGGGGGGGCCGGTTAGGTGAGCAGTTCTTC
CASSVGRGGRLGEQFF
>.|TRBJ2-7|TRBD1|TRBV7-2
TGTGCCAGCAGCCGGGACAGGGAAAGATTCTACGAGCAGTACTTC
CASSRDRERFYEQYF
>.|TRBJ1-3|.|TRBV10-1
TGCGCCAGCAGTGAGTCGTCACGGGGAAACACCATATATTTT
CASSESSRGNTIYF
>once|TRBJ2-3|.|TRBV6-4
TGTGCCAGCAGTGAAAGGGGAAGGACGGGACTCCATCAGGGAGATACGCAGTATTTT
CASSERGRTGLHQGDTQYF
>.|TRBJ2-1|TRBD2|TRBV6-2/TRBV6-3
TGTGCCAGCAGTTATTTGACTAGCGGAGCCTACAATGAGCAGTTCTTC
CASSYLTSGAYNEQFF
>few|TRBJ1-1|TRBD1|TRBV4-3
TGCGCCAGCAGACGTTATGGACAGGGCGGATATGCTGAAGCTTTCTTT
CASRRYGQGGYAEAFF
>.|TRBJ1-1|.|TRBV7-8
TGTGCCAGCACCGCTGGGAGGAACACTGAAGCTTTCTTT
CASTAGRNTEAFF
>few|TRBJ1-3|TRBD1|TRBV5-4
TGTGCCAGCAGCTTGGCGACAGGGGACGGAAACACCATATATTTT
CASSLATGDGNTIYF
>.|TRBJ2-5|.|TRBV18
TGTGCCAGCTCACCGAACGTCCAAGAGACCCAGTACTTC
CASSPNVQETQYF
>.|TRBJ2-1|.|TRBV11-2
TGTGCCAGCAGCCATCTTTCCCCGGAACTATTAGGTGAGCAGTTCTTC
CASSHLSPELLGEQFF
>.|TRBJ2-2|.|TRBV2
TGTGCCAGCAGTTGGGAGAACACCGGGGAGCTGTTTTTT
CASSWENTGELFF
>.|TRBJ1-1|.|TRBV6-5
TGTGCCAGCGCCCCGGTTTTAATCACTGAAGCTTTCTTT
CASAPVLITEAFF
>many|TRBJ2-5|TRBD1|TRBV2
TGTGCCGGAGACACACCGGGACAGGGGGCTCGGGAGACCCAGTACTTC
CAGDTPGQGARETQYF
>.|TRBJ2-7|TRBD1|TRBV3-1/TRBV3-2
TGTGCCAGCAGCCCGGGGACAGCGATCTACGAGCAGTACTTC
CASSPGTAIYEQYF
>.|TRBJ1-5|.|TRBV6-1
TGTGCCAGCAGTGAACAGGGAAATTATCAGCCCCAGCATTTT
CASSEQGNYQPQHF
>.|TRBJ1-1|.|TRBV12-3/TRBV12-4
TGTGCCAGCACTCTGGACAGTAACACTGAAGCTTTCTTT
CASTLDSNTEAFF
>.|TRBJ1-2|.|TRBV2
TGTGCCACCAAAAAAGGAGACTATGGCTACACCTTC
CATKKGDYGYTF
>.|TRBJ1-4|.|TRBV2
TGTGCCAGCAGTCATGCTCTGGGGAGAGAAAAACTGTTTTTT
CASSHALGREKLFF